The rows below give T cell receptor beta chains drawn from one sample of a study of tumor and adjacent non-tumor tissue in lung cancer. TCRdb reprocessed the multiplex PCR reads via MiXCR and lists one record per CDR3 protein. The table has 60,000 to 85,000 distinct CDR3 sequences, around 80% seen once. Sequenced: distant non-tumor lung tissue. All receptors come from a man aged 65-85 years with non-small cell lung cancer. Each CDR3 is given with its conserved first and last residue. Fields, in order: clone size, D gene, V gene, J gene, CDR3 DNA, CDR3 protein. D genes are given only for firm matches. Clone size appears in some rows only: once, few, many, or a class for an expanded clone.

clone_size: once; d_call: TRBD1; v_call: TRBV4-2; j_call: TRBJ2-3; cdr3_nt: TGTGCCAGCAGCCAAGAATTACCGGGACAGGGGGGGGATACGCAGTATTTT; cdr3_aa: CASSQELPGQGGDTQYF
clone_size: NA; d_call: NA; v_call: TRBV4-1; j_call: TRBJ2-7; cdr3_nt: TGCGCCAGCAGCCGGACATTATCGGGAGAGGGCGACGAGCAGTACTTC; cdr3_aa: CASSRTLSGEGDEQYF
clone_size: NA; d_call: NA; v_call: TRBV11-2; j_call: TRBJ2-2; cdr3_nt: TGTGCCAGCAGTTTAGTGGGCACAGGGGTTACCGGGGGACTGTTTTTT; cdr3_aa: CASSLVGTGVTGGLFF
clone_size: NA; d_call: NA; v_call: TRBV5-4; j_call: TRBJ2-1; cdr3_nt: TGTGCCAACAGCGCGAGGACAGTTGTAAATGAGGAGTTCTTC; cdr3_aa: CANSARTVVNEEFF
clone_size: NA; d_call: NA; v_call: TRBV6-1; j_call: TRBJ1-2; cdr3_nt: TGTGCAAGCAGTGGCCCCCGGACATATAGCTACACCTTC; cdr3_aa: CASSGPRTYSYTF
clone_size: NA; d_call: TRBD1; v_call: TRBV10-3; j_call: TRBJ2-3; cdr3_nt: TGTGCCACCAGTCAGACAGGGGACCGCAAAGATACGCAGTATTTT; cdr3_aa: CATSQTGDRKDTQYF
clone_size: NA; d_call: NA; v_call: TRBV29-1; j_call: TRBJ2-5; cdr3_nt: TGTAGCGCCAATCCCTACCTCCAGACAGGTCAAGAGACCCAGCACTTC; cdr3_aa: CSANPYLQTGQETQHF
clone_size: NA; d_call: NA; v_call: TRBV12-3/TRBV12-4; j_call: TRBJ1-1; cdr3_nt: TGTGCTAGCACTTCAATCAGGACTTACACTGAAGCTTTCTTT; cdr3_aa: CASTSIRTYTEAFF
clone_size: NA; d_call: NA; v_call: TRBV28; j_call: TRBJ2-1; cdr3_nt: TGTGCCAGCAGGTCGGGCGGGGCGGACATCAATGAGAAGTTATTC; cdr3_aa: CASRSGGADINEKLF
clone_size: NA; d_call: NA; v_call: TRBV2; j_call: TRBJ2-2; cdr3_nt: TGTGCCAGCACCAAGGACAGAAGTTCGGCGAACACCGGGGAGCTGTTTTTT; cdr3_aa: CASTKDRSSANTGELFF
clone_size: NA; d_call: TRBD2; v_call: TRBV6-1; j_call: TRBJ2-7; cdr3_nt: TGTGCCAGCAGTCCATCTAGCGGGAGGGCCTCATACGAGCAGTACTTC; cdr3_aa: CASSPSSGRASYEQYF
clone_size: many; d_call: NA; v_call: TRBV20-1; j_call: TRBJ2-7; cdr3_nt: TGCAGTGCAGACGCCCCAACAGGGTCCTACGAGCAGTACTTC; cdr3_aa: CSADAPTGSYEQYF
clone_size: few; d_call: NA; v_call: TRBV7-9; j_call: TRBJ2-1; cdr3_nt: TGTGCCAGTAGACCCTCCGGGGGCGGAAAAAATGAGCAGTTCTTC; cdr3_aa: CASRPSGGGKNEQFF
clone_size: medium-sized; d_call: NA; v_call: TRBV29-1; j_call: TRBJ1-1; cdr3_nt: TGCAGCGTTGGGGTGATGGCTTTCTTT; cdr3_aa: CSVGVMAFF
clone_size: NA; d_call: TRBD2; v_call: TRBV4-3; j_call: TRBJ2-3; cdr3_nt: TGCGCCATCAGCCAAGATGGGCCTAGCGGGAGTACAGATACGCAGTATTTC; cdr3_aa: CAISQDGPSGSTDTQYF
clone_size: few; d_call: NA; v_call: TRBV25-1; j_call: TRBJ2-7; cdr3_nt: TGTGCCAGCAGCGAGGGGTTGGAAGGGGCGCTTCATAATGATGAGCAGTACTTC; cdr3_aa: CASSEGLEGALHNDEQYF
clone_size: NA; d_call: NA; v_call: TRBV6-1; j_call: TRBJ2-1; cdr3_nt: TGTGCCAGCAGAGAGGGTGTGTCAATGCACAATGAGCAGTTCTTC; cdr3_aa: CASREGVSMHNEQFF
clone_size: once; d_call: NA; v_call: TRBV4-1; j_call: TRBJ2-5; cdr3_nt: TGCGCAAGCGGCCAAGTTCTTCAGCGCAGAGAGACCCAGTACTTC; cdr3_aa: CASGQVLQRRETQYF
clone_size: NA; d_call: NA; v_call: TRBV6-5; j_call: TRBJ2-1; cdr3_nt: TGTGTCAGTAATACCTGGAATGAGCAGTTCTTC; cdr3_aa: CVSNTWNEQFF
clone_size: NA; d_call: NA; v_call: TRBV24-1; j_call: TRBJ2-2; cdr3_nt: TGTGCCACCAGTGACCGGGGAGGGGACACCGGGGAGCTGTTATTT; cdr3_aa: CATSDRGGDTGELLF
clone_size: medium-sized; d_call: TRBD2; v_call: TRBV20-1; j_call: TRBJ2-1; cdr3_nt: TGCAGTGCTATACAGCGGGAGTACAATGAGCAGTTCTTC; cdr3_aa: CSAIQREYNEQFF
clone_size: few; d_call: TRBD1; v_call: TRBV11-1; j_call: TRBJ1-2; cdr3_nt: TGTGCCAGCAGCGAGGGACAGGGACAAACTTCTTATGGCTACACCTTC; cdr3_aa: CASSEGQGQTSYGYTF
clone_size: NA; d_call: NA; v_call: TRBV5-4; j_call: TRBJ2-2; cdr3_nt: TGTGCCAGCAACTCAGACACCGGGGGGCTGGTTTTT; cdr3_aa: CASNSDTGGLVF
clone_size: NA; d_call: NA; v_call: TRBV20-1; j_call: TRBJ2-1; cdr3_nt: TGCAGTGATAATGCGGGCCAGAATAGCAATGAGCAGTTCTTC; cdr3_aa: CSDNAGQNSNEQFF
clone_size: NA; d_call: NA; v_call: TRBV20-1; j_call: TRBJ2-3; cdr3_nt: TGCGGTGCTAAACTAACGCCTAGCACAGATATGCAGTATTTT; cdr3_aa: CGAKLTPSTDMQYF
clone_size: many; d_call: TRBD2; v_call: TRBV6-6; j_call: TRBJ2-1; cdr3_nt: TGTGCCAGCAGTTATGCCGGGACTAGCGGGAGGGAGCAGTTCTTC; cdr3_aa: CASSYAGTSGREQFF
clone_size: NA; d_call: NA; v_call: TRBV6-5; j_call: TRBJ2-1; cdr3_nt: TGTGCCAGCAATACCGGGAATAAGCAATCCTTC; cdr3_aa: CASNTGNKQSF
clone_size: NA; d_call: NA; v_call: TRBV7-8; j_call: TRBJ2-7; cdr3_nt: TGTGCCAGCAGCTTAAGTAAGAGATCCTACGAGCAGTACTTC; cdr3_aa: CASSLSKRSYEQYF
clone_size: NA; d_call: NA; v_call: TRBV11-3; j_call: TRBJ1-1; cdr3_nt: TGTGCCGGCAGCTTCCGGGGTAGAACCCTGAACAATGAAGCTTTCTTT; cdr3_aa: CAGSFRGRTLNNEAFF
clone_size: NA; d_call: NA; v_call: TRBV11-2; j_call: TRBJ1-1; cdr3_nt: TGTGCCAGAAGCTCGGTCGGACAGGAAGCTTTCTTT; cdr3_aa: CARSSVGQEAFF
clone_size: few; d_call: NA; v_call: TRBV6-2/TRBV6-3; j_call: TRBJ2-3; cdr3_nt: TGTGCCAGAAGTTACGACACAACAGATACGCAGTATTTT; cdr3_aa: CARSYDTTDTQYF
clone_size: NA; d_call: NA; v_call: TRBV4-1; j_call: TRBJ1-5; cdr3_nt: TGCGCCAGCAGTCAAGCGGACAGACTGCCCCAGCATTTT; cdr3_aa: CASSQADRLPQHF
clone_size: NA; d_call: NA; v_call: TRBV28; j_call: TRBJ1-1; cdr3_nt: TGTGCCAGCAGTTTATGGCCCAGTTACTACACTGAGACTTTCTTT; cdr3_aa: CASSLWPSYYTETFF
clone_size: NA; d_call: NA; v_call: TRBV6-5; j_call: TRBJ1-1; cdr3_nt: TGTGCCAGCAATCAACACGGCGGGGGCACGATCACTGAAGCTTTCTTT; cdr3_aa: CASNQHGGGTITEAFF
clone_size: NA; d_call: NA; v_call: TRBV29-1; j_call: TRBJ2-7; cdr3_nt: TGCAGCCTCGATGACGGTTCATACGAGCAGTACTTC; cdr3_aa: CSLDDGSYEQYF
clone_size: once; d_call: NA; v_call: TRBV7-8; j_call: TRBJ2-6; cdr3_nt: TGTGCCAGCAGCCGATTGGGGCTAGATCTGGTTGGGGCCAACGTCCTGACTTTC; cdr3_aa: CASSRLGLDLVGANVLTF
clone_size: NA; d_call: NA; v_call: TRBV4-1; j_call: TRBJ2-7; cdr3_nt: TGCGCCAGCAGCCGCGGTACATGCAGGGCGAGCGAGCATTACTTC; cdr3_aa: CASSRGTCRASEHYF
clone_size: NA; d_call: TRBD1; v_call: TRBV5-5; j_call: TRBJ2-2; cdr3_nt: TGTGCCAGCAGCTTAAGGGACAGTCGCATCGGGGAGCTATTTTTT; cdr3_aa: CASSLRDSRIGELFF
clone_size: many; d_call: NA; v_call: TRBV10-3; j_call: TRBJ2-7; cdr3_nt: TGTGCCATCAGGAACCTACCGTATGAGCAGTACTTC; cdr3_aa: CAIRNLPYEQYF
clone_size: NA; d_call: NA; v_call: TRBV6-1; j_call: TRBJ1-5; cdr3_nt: TGTGCCAGCAGTGACCAAAGCGATAGCAATCAGCCACAGCATTTT; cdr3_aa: CASSDQSDSNQPQHF
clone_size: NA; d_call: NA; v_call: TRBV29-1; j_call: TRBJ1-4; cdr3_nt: TGCAGCGGGACAGAAGATGAAAAACAGTTTTTT; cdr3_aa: CSGTEDEKQFF
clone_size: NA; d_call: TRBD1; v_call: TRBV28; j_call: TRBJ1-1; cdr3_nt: TGTGCCAGCAGTCCGGGGACAGGGGTAAAAGCTTTCTTT; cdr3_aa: CASSPGTGVKAFF
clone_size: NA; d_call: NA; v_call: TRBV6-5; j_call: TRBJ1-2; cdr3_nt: TGTGCCAGGAGGGCGCAGGGCACCAATGGCTACACCTTC; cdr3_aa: CARRAQGTNGYTF
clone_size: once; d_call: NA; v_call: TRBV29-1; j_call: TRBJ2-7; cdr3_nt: TGCAGCCTTGTGTCGCCGCGCGAGCAGTACTTC; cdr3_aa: CSLVSPREQYF
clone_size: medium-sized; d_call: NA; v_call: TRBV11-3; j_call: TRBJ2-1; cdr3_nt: TGTGCCAGCAGCACCCAGCAGGAGGGTGAGCAGTTCTTC; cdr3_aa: CASSTQQEGEQFF
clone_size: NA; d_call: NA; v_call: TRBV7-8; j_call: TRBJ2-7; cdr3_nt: TGTGCCAGCTCATGGGGGTCTACCTACGAGCAGCACTTC; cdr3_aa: CASSWGSTYEQHF
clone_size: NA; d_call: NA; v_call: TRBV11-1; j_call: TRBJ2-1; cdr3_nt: TGTGCCAGCACTCCGCTAACTACCGGCAAAAACAATGAGCAGTTCTTC; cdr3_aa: CASTPLTTGKNNEQFF
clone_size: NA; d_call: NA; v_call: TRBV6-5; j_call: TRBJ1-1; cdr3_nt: TGTGCCAGCAGTTACAGCGCCGCGATGAGTGAAGCTTTCTTT; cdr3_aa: CASSYSAAMSEAFF
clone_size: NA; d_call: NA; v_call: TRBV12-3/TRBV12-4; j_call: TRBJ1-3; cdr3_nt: TGTGCCACCAGTCGCCCCGGGATAGGGATCGGCTCTGGAAACACCATATATTTT; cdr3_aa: CATSRPGIGIGSGNTIYF
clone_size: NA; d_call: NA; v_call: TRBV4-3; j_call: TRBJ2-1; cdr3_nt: TGCGCCGGCAGCCAAGGACCCTACCGCTCCTACAATGAGCAGTTTTTC; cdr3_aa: CAGSQGPYRSYNEQFF
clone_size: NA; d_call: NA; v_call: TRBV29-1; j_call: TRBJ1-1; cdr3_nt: TGCGGCGCTCAAACATCTGGGGGACTTAGTCGGTCTTTCTTT; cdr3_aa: CGAQTSGGLSRSFF
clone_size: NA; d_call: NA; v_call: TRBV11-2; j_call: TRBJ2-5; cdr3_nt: TGTGCCAGCACCTTAACTTGGACCCGGAGGGAGACCCGGTACTTC; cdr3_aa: CASTLTWTRRETRYF
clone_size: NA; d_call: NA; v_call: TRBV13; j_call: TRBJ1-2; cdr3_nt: TGTGCCTGGAGGATTCACAGGGAAGAAGGCTACACCTTC; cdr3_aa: CAWRIHREEGYTF
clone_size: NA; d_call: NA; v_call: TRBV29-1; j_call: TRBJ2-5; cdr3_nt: TGCAGAGTGGCCGACTGGTTCCACGAGACCCAGTGCTTC; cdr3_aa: CRVADWFHETQCF
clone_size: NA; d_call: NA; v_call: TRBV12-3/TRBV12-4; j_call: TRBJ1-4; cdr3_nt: TGTGCCAGCAGCCCCGGGACACTCAATGAAAAACTGTTTTTT; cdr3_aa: CASSPGTLNEKLFF